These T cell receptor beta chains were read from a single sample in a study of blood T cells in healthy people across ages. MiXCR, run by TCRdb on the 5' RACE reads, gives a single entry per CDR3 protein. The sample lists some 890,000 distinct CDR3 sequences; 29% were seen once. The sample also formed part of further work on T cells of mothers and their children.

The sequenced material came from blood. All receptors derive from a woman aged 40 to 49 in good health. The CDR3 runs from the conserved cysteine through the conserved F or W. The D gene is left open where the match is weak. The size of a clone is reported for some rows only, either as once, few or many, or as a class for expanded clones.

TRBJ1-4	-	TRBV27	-	CASSPWGVNEKLFF	TGTGCCAGCAGTCCCTGGGGGGTTAATGAAAAACTGTTTTTT
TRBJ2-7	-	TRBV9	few	CASSSGEGRPYEQYF	TGTGCCAGCAGCTCAGGTGAAGGGAGGCCCTACGAGCAGTACTTC
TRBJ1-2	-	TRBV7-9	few	CASSLEFGDGYTF	TGTGCCAGCAGCTTAGAGTTTGGGGACGGCTACACCTTC
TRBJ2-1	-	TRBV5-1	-	CASSLEGDLSYNEQFF	TGCGCCAGCAGCTTGGAAGGGGACTTATCCTACAATGAGCAGTTCTTC
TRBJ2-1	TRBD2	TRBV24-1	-	CATSSPGTSGGLNEQFF	TGTGCCACCAGCAGCCCCGGGACTAGCGGGGGGCTCAATGAGCAGTTCTTC
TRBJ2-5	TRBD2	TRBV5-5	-	CASSYAGTSDETQYF	TGTGCCAGCAGCTACGCCGGGACTAGTGACGAGACCCAGTACTTC
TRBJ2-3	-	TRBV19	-	CASSIGDLVADTQYF	TGTGCCAGTAGTATTGGGGACTTGGTGGCGGATACGCAGTATTTT
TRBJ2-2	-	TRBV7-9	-	CASSPQPLNTGELFF	TGTGCCAGCAGCCCCCAACCTTTGAACACCGGGGAGCTGTTTTTT
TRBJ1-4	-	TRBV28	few	CASSSGGPQEKLFF	TGTGCCAGCAGTTCGGGCGGCCCCCAGGAAAAACTGTTTTTT
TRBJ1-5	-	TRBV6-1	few	CASSAWGRVSNQPQHF	TGTGCCAGCAGTGCCTGGGGCAGGGTTAGCAATCAGCCCCAGCATTTT
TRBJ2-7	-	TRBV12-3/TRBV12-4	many	CASSSRGRLSYEQYF	TGTGCCAGCAGTTCCCGAGGTAGGCTCTCCTACGAGCAGTACTTC
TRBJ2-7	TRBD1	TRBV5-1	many	CASSLVLRTGDSSYEQYF	TGCGCCAGCAGCTTGGTCCTAAGGACAGGTGATAGCTCCTACGAGCAGTACTTC
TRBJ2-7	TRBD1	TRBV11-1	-	CASSGQGRFNEQYF	TGTGCCAGCAGCGGACAGGGAAGGTTCAATGAGCAGTACTTC
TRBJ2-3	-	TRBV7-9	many	CASSLESDTQYF	TGTGCCAGCAGCTTAGAATCAGATACGCAGTATTTT
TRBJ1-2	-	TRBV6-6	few	CASSQIQSYGYTF	TGTGCCAGCAGCCAAATCCAGTCATATGGCTACACCTTC
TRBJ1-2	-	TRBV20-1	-	CSARGSYGYTF	TGCAGTGCTAGGGGAAGCTATGGCTACACCTTC
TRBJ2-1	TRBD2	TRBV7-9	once	CASEPGLASNEQFF	TGTGCCTCCGAACCGGGACTAGCGAGCAATGAGCAGTTCTTC
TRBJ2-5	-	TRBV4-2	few	CASSQDSAGQETQYF	TGTGCCAGCAGCCAAGATTCTGCGGGGCAAGAGACCCAGTACTTC
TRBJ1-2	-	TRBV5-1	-	CASSSLFGYGYTF	TGCGCCAGCAGCTCCCTCTTTGGGTATGGCTACACCTTC
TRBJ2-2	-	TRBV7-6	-	CASSLDSWATGELFF	TGTGCCAGCAGCTTGGATAGCTGGGCGACCGGGGAGCTGTTTTTT
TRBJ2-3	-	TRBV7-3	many	CASSQWDSTDTQYF	TGTGCCAGCAGCCAATGGGACTCCACAGATACGCAGTATTTT
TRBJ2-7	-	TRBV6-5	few	CASSFDTRTTEQYF	TGTGCCAGCAGTTTTGACACCCGAACCACCGAGCAGTACTTC
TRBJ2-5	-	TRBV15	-	CATSARRGQIGETQYF	TGTGCCACCAGCGCTCGGAGGGGGCAAATTGGGGAGACCCAGTACTTC
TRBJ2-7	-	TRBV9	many	CASSVGSGIFYEQYF	TGTGCCAGCAGCGTAGGGTCCGGGATATTCTACGAGCAGTACTTC
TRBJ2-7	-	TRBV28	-	CAGSLSGAANEQYF	TGTGCCGGCAGTTTATCGGGGGCCGCAAACGAGCAGTACTTC
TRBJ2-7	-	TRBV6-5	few	CASSYGQGGLPYF	TGTGCCAGCAGTTACGGTCAGGGGGGTCTGCCGTACTTC